These 19 T cell receptor beta chains were all obtained from the same sample, sequenced in a study of blood T cells in healthy people across ages. The second PCR ran roughly 7 to 11 cycles with a sample-barcoded 5' primer and J-beta primers. TCRdb processed the 5' RACE reads anew with MiXCR; each CDR3 protein has one entry. This table has roughly 1,500,000 distinct CDR3 sequences, almost 35% appearing once. The sample consisted of blood. Receptor source: a woman aged 30 to 39 in good health.

The chain recombines TRBV5-1 with TRBJ2-7; D may be TRBD2 (6 bases). Trimming shortened V by 0 bases and J by 3 bases, and 22 bases separated the two germline ends. The CDR3 is 18 amino acids. CDR1 and CDR2 from the germline V gene are SGHRS and YFSETQ. The CDR3 DNA follows: TGCGCCAGCAGCTTGGCCACCCCGGTGGGCGGGGCTCTCTACGAGCAGTACTTC. This codes for CASSLATPVGGALYEQYF.

The chain links TRBV27 to TRBJ1-4; D remains unclear. The CDR3 is 12 residues long. Between the trimmed V and J ends, which lost 5 bases and 8 bases, there was a span of 9 bases. Germline CDR1 is MNHEY and CDR2 is SMNVEV (reference sequence). The CDR3 is CASSAGGEKLFF. The CDR3 DNA sequence: TGTGCCAGCAGTGCCGGAGGGGAAAAACTGTTTTTT.

The chain uses TRBV4-1 and TRBJ2-1; 11 bases agree with TRBD2. Germline CDR1 MGHRA, CDR2 YSYEKL. The CDR3 runs to 15 residues. J lost 10 bases, V lost 4 bases, and 9 bases had no gene match. CDR3 in amino acids: CASSRAGTSGREQFF. The CDR3 DNA follows: TGCGCCAGCAGCCGAGCAGGGACTAGCGGTAGAGAGCAGTTCTTC.

CDR3 protein: CASSLGWTGIMNEQYF. For the CDR3, the DNA is TGCGCCAGCAGCTTGGGGTGGACAGGGATTATGAACGAGCAGTACTTC. V gene TRBV5-1 combines with J gene TRBJ2-7, with 8 bases aligning to TRBD1. The CDR3 consists of 16 residues. The germline V gene encodes CDR1 SGHRS and CDR2 YFSETQ. With V trimmed by 0 bases and J by 5 bases, 10 bases remained unmatched.

V usage is TRBV2 and J usage is TRBJ2-3, with D possibly called TRBD1 or TRBD2 (6 bases each). In germline, CDR1 is SNHLY, CDR2 FYNNEI. This CDR3 is built from 15 residues. The ends were cut back, 7 bases at V and 2 bases at J, with 16 bases in the middle. CDR3 protein: CASIRGEANTDTQYF. The CDR3 DNA sequence: TGTGCCAGCATAAGGGGGGAGGCCAACACAGATACGCAGTATTTT.

This rearrangement joins TRBV28 to TRBJ1-5, with a weak D call TRBD1 (6 bases). The CDR3 loop spans 16 amino acids. Between the trimmed V and J ends, which lost 4 bases and 0 bases, there was a span of 13 bases. Germline CDR1 and CDR2: MDHEN and SYDVKM. DNA of the CDR3: TGTGCCAGCAGTTCGCACAACAGGGATAGCAATCAGCCCCAGCATTTT. Amino acids: CASSSHNRDSNQPQHF.

The rearrangement links TRBV7-9 to TRBJ1-5; D is unclear. Germline loops: CDR1 SEHNR, CDR2 FQNEAQ (reference sequence). Trimming shortened V by 2 bases and J by 1 base, and 9 bases separated the two germline ends. The CDR3 totals 15 residues. Here the CDR3 reads CASSLSGISNQPQHF. CDR3 DNA: TGTGCCAGCAGCTTATCGGGGATAAGCAATCAGCCCCAGCATTTT.

This chain links TRBV20-1 with TRBJ2-7; possible D gene TRBD2, 6 bases. CDR1 and CDR2 (germline): DFQATT, SNEGSKA (reference sequence). The V end lost 3 bases, the J end lost 1 base, and 16 bases lay between the germline ends. The length of the CDR3 is 15 residues. The CDR3 DNA reads as TGCAGTGCTAGGCCCGAGGGACTCCCTTCCTACGAGCAGTACTTC. It is translated as CSARPEGLPSYEQYF.

This sequence joins TRBV9 and TRBJ2-3; D is perhaps TRBD2 (5 bases). This CDR3 contains 15 residues. Trimming left V 0 bases short and J 1 base short, with 9 bases between. The germline V gene encodes CDR1 SGDLS and CDR2 YYNGEE. DNA of the CDR3: TGTGCCAGCAGCGTAGACGGGGATCGCACAGATACGCAGTATTTT. Translating gives CASSVDGDRTDTQYF.

This clonotype has just a few counts. The CDR3: CASSPGQGDTTDTQYF. The CDR3, as DNA: TGTGCCAGCAGCCCGGGACAGGGGGACACCACAGATACGCAGTATTTT. The genes are TRBV7-9 and TRBJ2-3, with TRBD1 identical over 11 bases. Germline V CDR1 and CDR2: SEHNR, FQNEAQ (reference sequence). V shed 5 bases, J shed 2 bases, and the junction held 6 bases outside the gene matches. This CDR3 is 16 amino acids long.

J is TRBJ2-1 and V is TRBV5-1; TRBD2 might be the D (6 bases). V dropped 1 base and J dropped 9 bases, with 14 bases sitting between them. This CDR3 has 14 amino acids. The germline gives CDR1 SGHRS, CDR2 YFSETQ. CDR3 bases: TGCGCCAGCAGCTTGTTTCCTAGCGAGGGTGAGCAGTTCTTC. It is translated as CASSLFPSEGEQFF. Combining the CDR3 with reference TRBV5-1 and TRBJ2-1 gives the whole variable domain KAGVTQTPRYLIKTRGQQVTLSCSPISGHRSVSWYQQTPGQGLQFLFEYFSETQRNKGNFPGRFSGRQFSNSRSEMNVSTLELGDSALYLCASSLFPSEGEQFFGPGTRLTVL.

This chain links TRBV20-1 with TRBJ1-5, with unresolved D. This CDR3 comprises 14 residues. Germline V gene lookup returns CDR1 DFQATT and CDR2 SNEGSKA (reference sequence). Trimming pared 3 bases from V and 1 base from J, leaving 10 bases between. The CDR3 coding sequence is TGCAGTGCTAGCCCACCGGAGAGCAATCAGCCCCAGCATTTT. Translated: CSASPPESNQPQHF.

This clonotype was recorded once. The chain recombines TRBV4-2 with TRBJ1-2, with no clear D. This CDR3 contains 17 residues. Germline values: CDR1 LGHNA, CDR2 YNFKEQ. The germline V and J ends were trimmed by 0 bases and 3 bases, with 17 bases remaining between them. CDR3 sequence (DNA): TGTGCCAGCAGCCAAGATGACCCGTTGGACGGGGACTATGGCTACACCTTC. Translating it yields CASSQDDPLDGDYGYTF.

This clonotype was found many times. V is TRBV7-9 and J is TRBJ2-7; D unresolved. With 8 bases removed from V and 0 bases from J, the gap between germline ends came to 11 bases. In germline, CDR1 is SEHNR, CDR2 FQNEAQ (reference sequence). The CDR3 sequence is 13 residues long. CDR3 protein: CASRLDTSYEQYF. The CDR3 nucleotides are TGTGCCAGCCGACTGGATACCTCCTACGAGCAGTACTTC.

This clonotype came up a few times. The V call is TRBV6-6, the J call TRBJ2-3; D assignment may be TRBD1 or TRBD2 (6 bases each). The V gene lost 0 bases and the J gene lost 2 bases, with 12 bases spanning the gap. Germline V gene lookup returns CDR1 MNHNY and CDR2 SVGAGI (reference sequence). CDR3 length: 16 amino acids. The CDR3 region is CASSYSFRGLTDTQYF. CDR3 DNA sequence: TGTGCCAGCAGTTACTCGTTCAGGGGACTCACAGATACGCAGTATTTT.

The chain joins TRBV5-6 to TRBJ2-1, with D possibly TRBD2 on 6 matching bases. Trimming pared 4 bases from V and 7 bases from J, leaving 21 bases between. The CDR3 has 16 residues. The germline CDR1 and CDR2 sequences are SGHDT and YYEEEE. The CDR3 DNA is TGTGCCAGCAGCGGGGCGGCGGGACCTGGGGGAAATGAGCAGTTCTTC. Translation: CASSGAAGPGGNEQFF. The entire variable domain, with the rest obtained from reference TRBV5-6 and TRBJ2-1, is as follows: DAGVTQSPTHLIKTRGQQVTLRCSPKSGHDTVSWYQQALGQGPQFIFQYYEEEERQRGNFPDRFSGHQFPNYSSELNVNALLLGDSALYLCASSGAAGPGGNEQFFGPGTRLTVL.

This clonotype was recorded at least ten times. This CDR3 reads CSVVRQGTRLAPYEQYF. The CDR3 nucleotides read TGCAGCGTTGTCCGACAGGGGACGAGACTAGCCCCCTACGAGCAGTACTTC. This rearrangement joins TRBV29-1 to TRBJ2-7, with D possibly TRBD1 on 8 matching bases. Germline V gene lookup returns CDR1 SQVTM and CDR2 ANQGSEA. The CDR3 is 17 amino acids. Deletions cut 4 bases from V and 2 bases from J, with 24 bases between.

The chain combines TRBV9 with TRBJ2-7, with 10 bases that match TRBD2. CDR3 length equals 14 residues. J was trimmed by 6 bases and V by 3 bases; bases with no gene match: 6. The germline V gene has CDR1 SGDLS and CDR2 YYNGEE. CDR3 sequence reads: CASSGAGGDIEQYF. The DNA for the CDR3 is TGTGCCAGCAGCGGAGCGGGAGGGGATATCGAGCAGTACTTC.

This clonotype was counted many times. V usage is TRBV29-1 and J usage is TRBJ2-3; D unclear. Germline CDR1 reads SQVTM; CDR2 reads ANQGSEA. The CDR3 length is 12 residues. The V gene lost 4 bases and the J gene lost 4 bases, with 9 bases spanning the gap. Here the CDR3 DNA reads TGCAGCGTTGGTGTAGACGCAGATACGCAGTATTTT. Translated: CSVGVDADTQYF.